This T cell receptor (beta chain) is drawn from a study of shared clonotypes between healthy human individuals. Overall study context: The donors, two women and a few men, were aged 18 to 49.

Original processing methods: Junction-only sequences produced by ImmunoSEQ had no quality scores, so filtering differed. Produced via immunoSEQ multiplex PCR; TCRdb's table is partial and in-frame only. That table is the source of V, J and clone size, and D and trimming were worked out from the DNA. Of roughly 2.1 million clones in the sample, about 92% were seen once. Comments on this clone: Its antigen is undetermined. The same CDR3 can be traced to other DNA sequences in this sample.

Regarding the study as a whole: Some naive CD4 clonotypes, around 5%, turned up in common across several donors.

CD45RO-negative, CCR7-selected cells formed the naive CD8 fraction, which excluded terminally differentiated effector memory CD45RA+ cells. Nashville, Tennessee was home to all donors, who were Caucasian adults. Trimming stripped 3 bases from V and 2 bases from J, with 11 bases between. This CDR3 comprises 14 residues. CDR1 is LNHDA, CDR2 SQIVND, per germline (reference sequence). The source is a young man in good health. Some clones in this sample may be carry-over from other donors' samples. Source material: naive CD8+ T cells from PBMCs. The rearrangement links TRBV19 to TRBJ2-7; unclear D gene. The CDR3 DNA reads as TGTGCCAGTAGTATCGACCTCGAAGCCTACGAGCAGTACTTC. Residues: CASSIDLEAYEQYF.